A single sample gave rise to the 7 T cell receptor beta chains below, sequenced in a study of cytomegalovirus exposure and HLA in healthy donors. Primers: 60 Vbeta forward and 13 Jbeta reverse. This table comes from immunoSEQ multiplex PCR, and its TCRdb copy is limited to in-frame clones, with some not included. The data hold 100,000 or so clones, with less than 85% observed a single time. The sample was PBMCs. These receptors were obtained from a man between 40 and 49 years old in good health and CMV-seropositive.

J is TRBJ1-2 and V is TRBV6-1, with D tentatively TRBD1 (6 bases). In germline, CDR1 is MNHNS, CDR2 SASEGT. Deletions cut 0 bases from V and 8 bases from J, with 10 bases between. The CDR3 has 13 residues. For the CDR3, the DNA is TGTGCCAGCAGTGAAGCTGGGGGCAGCGGCTACACCTTC. It is translated as CASSEAGGSGYTF.

This chain connects TRBV5-1 to TRBJ1-4; 11 bases match TRBD1. Losses at the gene ends were 4 bases for V and 5 bases for J; bases not matched to a gene: 1. The CDR3 consists of 14 residues. Germline CDR1 reads SGHRS; CDR2 reads YFSETQ. The CDR3 loop is CASSGQGANEKLFF. As DNA, the CDR3 is TGCGCCAGCAGCGGACAGGGGGCGAATGAAAAACTGTTTTTT.

The chain recombines TRBV28 with TRBJ2-5; D may be TRBD2 (5 bases). The J call may be mistaken, given a closer DNA end match to TRBJ2-7. Germline CDR1 reads MDHEN; CDR2 reads SYDVKM. This CDR3 is 16 amino acids long. CDR3 residues: CASSVSGGSPTYEQYF. The DNA of the CDR3 is TGTGCCAGCAGTGTTAGTGGAGGTAGTCCTACCTACGAGCAGTACTTC.

The rearrangement joins TRBV7-2 to TRBJ1-6; 8 nucleotides line up with TRBD1. CDR1 is SGHTA and CDR2 is FQGNSA in the germline V gene. The CDR3 has 14 residues. Unmatched junction bases numbered 3, after V lost 4 bases and J lost 7 bases. This CDR3 is CASSSRDRNSPLHF. The CDR3, as DNA: TGTGCCAGCAGCTCCCGGGACAGGAATTCACCCCTCCACTTT.

Only a few counts were recorded for this clone. This chain links TRBV27 with TRBJ1-5; tentatively, D is TRBD1 (6 bases). This CDR3 spans 17 amino acids. V lost 6 bases, J lost 3 bases, and 21 bases lay in between. The germline gives CDR1 MNHEY, CDR2 SMNVEV (reference sequence). CDR3 region: CASRQIRGGAYNQPQHF. CDR3 DNA: TGTGCCAGCAGACAAATCCGAGGGGGGGCCTACAATCAGCCCCAGCATTTT.

This clone was seen only a few times. V gene TRBV30 combines with J gene TRBJ2-5; TRBD1 matches 12 bases. V shed 4 bases and J 4 bases; nucleotides not matched to a gene: 10. CDR1 is GTSNPN, CDR2 SVGIG, per germline (reference sequence). This CDR3 has 16 residues. The CDR3 nucleotides are TGTGCCTGGACAACCGGGACAGGGGGCGGCGTAGAGACCCAGTACTTC. Its translation: CAWTTGTGGGVETQYF. Variable domain in full (rest from reference TRBV30 and TRBJ2-5): SQTIHQWPATLVQPVGSPLSLECTVEGTSNPNLYWYRQAAGRGLQLLFYSVGIGQISSEVPQNLSASRPQDRQFILSSKKLLLSDSGFYLCAWTTGTGGGVETQYFGPGTRLLVL.

The V and J genes are TRBV5-6 and TRBJ2-2; 8 bases fit TRBD2. Germline V gives CDR1 SGHDT, CDR2 YYEEEE. Trimming at V came to 0 bases and at J to 1 base, leaving 2 bases not matched to a gene. CDR3 length equals 16 residues. Written as DNA, the CDR3 is TGTGCCAGCAGCTTGGCCGGGAGGGGGAACACCGGGGAGCTGTTTTTT. It specifies CASSLAGRGNTGELFF.